The clone carrying this T cell receptor (beta chain) was counted many times. With 5 bases clipped from V and 6 bases from J, the junction kept 8 bases outside the gene matches. The length of the CDR3 is 14 residues. Germline V gives CDR1 MDHEN, CDR2 SYDVKM. This sample stems from a study of regulatory T cells in long-lasting Graves disease. HTBI primers from iRepertoire and Arm-PCR of CDR3 regions yielded the TCR beta libraries. Each CDR3 protein is one row after TCRdb ran MiXCR on the multiplex PCR reads. Among approximately 540,000 distinct CDR3 sequences listed, about 11% were seen once. Time point in this sample: newly diagnosed GD, antithyroid drugs for less than 3 months. The TCR library was made from RNA that had been extracted from PBMCs in TRIzol. Patients were enrolled at an endocrinology department in Xi'an, China. This sample was also put to use in a study of T cells in Graves' hyperthyroidism and ophthalmopathy. From that paper: First-round RT-PCR targeting the TCR CDR3 was performed with the HTBI primer set. Median prediction lead before ophthalmopathy onset was 6.5 months with the model.

The receptor was derived from a woman aged 25 to 39 with Graves disease. The chain uses TRBV28 and TRBJ2-3, with TRBD2 matching 7 bases. The starting material was peripheral blood mononuclear cells (PBMCs), obtained at new diagnosis, from a patient treated with antithyroid drugs. The CDR3 nucleotides read TGTGCCAGCAGTAAAGATTGGGGGGGGGATACGCAGTATTTT. Translation: CASSKDWGGDTQYF.